This T cell receptor beta chain stems from a study of tumor-infiltrating lymphocytes in localized non-small cell lung cancer. As for the study in general: Each patient gave resected tumor and non-adjacent uninvolved lung tissue.

Some clones are missing from TCRdb's copy, which holds only in-frame ones; the method was immunoSEQ multiplex PCR. The table lists some 5,900 clones, 76% of them singletons. This clone showed up just a few times. Antigen unknown. The CDR3 runs to 14 residues. Trimming removed 2 bases at V and 7 bases at J, with 14 bases between. From germline, CDR1 is SGHVS and CDR2 FQNEAQ. Regarding the study as a whole: Each assay used a separate piece of the same tissue. Available tissue quantity limited TCR sequencing to a patient subset.

The TCR comes from a human donor with non-small cell lung cancer. Sample: lung tumor tissue. The V and J genes are TRBV7-8 and TRBJ2-5, with unresolved D. The DNA for the CDR3 is TGTGCCAGCAGCTTATCTAAGGGAATTGGGACCCAGTACTTC. This encodes CASSLSKGIGTQYF.